This T cell receptor beta chain comes out of a study of memory CD4+ T cells and cytomegalovirus serostatus. Study overall: This sample comes from healthy Belgian adults, about nine CMV seropositive, 24 seronegative. General study results and limits: The CMV-associated TCR signature appears largely within the CD4+ memory repertoire. Each of 65 to 70 CMV-associated TCRbeta sequences occurred in one to five individuals. Median bootstrapped AUC for CMV status was roughly 0.95 originally, 0.9 to 0.93 US-trained.

Data came from immunoSEQ multiplex PCR; TCRdb stores just in-frame clones and leaves some out. The sample yields 30,000 to 45,000 clones, around three quarters seen once. Single viable CD3+CD4+CD8-CD45RO+ cells were sorted as the memory CD4+ T cells. The CDR3 runs 14 residues. V lost 11 bases to trimming and J lost 0 bases, with 15 bases between them. CDR1 MDHEN and CDR2 SYDVKM come from the germline V gene. This clone has a handful of counts. As yet, its antigen is unknown. The sequenced sample was memory CD4+ T cells from blood. The clonotype originates from an adult in good health and CMV-seropositive. This chain connects TRBV28 to TRBJ2-3, with TRBD2 as a possible D gene (6 bases). This CDR3 is CALALADSTDTQYF. The DNA for the CDR3 is TGTGCCCTAGCGTTGGCGGATAGCACAGATACGCAGTATTTT.